Included here is one T cell receptor beta chain sequence, with context. This sample was taken from a study of cytomegalovirus exposure and HLA in healthy donors. Use of 60 Vbeta and 13 Jbeta primers characterized the PCR. Using immunoSEQ multiplex PCR, the repertoire was profiled, and TCRdb retains in-frame clones only, with some absent. The sample totals approximately 140,000 clones. The germline gives CDR1 GTSNPN, CDR2 SVGIG (reference sequence). The CDR3 is 12 amino acids. Trimming left V 3 bases short and J 6 bases short, with 11 bases between. Material: PBMCs. The chain has TRBV30 and TRBJ1-2; possible D gene TRBD1, 6 bases. The receptor was isolated from a man in his forties or fifties in good health and CMV-seronegative. CDR3 amino acids: CAWRTQGDGYTF. The CDR3 DNA is TGTGCCTGGAGGACACAGGGTGATGGCTACACCTTC.